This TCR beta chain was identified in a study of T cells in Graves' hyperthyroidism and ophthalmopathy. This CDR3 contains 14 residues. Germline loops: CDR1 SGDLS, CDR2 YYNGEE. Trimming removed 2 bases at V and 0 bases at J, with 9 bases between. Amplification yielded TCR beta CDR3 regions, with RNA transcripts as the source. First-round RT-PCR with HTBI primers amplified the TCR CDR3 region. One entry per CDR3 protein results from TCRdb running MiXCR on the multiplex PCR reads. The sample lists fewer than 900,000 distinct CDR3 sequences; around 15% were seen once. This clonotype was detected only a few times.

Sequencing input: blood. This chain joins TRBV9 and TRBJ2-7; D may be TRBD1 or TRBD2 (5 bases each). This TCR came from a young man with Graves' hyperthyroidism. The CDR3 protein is CASSVRDGSYEQYF. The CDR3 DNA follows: TGTGCCAGCAGCGTCCGGGACGGCTCCTACGAGCAGTACTTC.